This T cell receptor beta chain was observed in a study of control samples from healthy donors and cancer patients. This clone was observed a handful of times. The repertoire was sequenced with immunoSEQ multiplex PCR; TCRdb's copy has only in-frame clones and lacks some. The sample carries some 150,000 clones, about 91% recorded once. This CDR3 is built from 13 residues. Germline CDR1 and CDR2: PRHDT and FYEKMQ (reference sequence). The V end was cut by 0 bases, the J end by 4 bases, with 6 bases between. The chain links TRBV13 to TRBJ2-5; D ambiguous. Material: blood. This TCR derives from a man under 40 in good health. CDR3 residues: CASSLGLGETQYF. CDR3 bases: TGTGCCAGCAGCTTAGGACTTGGAGAGACCCAGTACTTC.